This is a list of T cell receptor beta chains from one sample in a study of OX40 agonist ivuxolimab in advanced cancers. Generated by immunoSEQ multiplex PCR, the TCRdb table keeps only in-frame clones and is missing some. The data show tens of thousands of clones, about 89% seen once. The sample in question was CD4+ or CD8+ T cells sorted from blood, obtained in a trial of the OX40 agonist ivuxolimab. The receptor source for this set is an adult with an advanced solid tumor such as melanoma, head and neck, liver or kidney cancer. The CDR3 runs from the conserved cysteine through the conserved F or W.

v_call	cdr3_aa
TRBV19	CASSKPGLAELAKNIQYF
TRBV28	CASSPSGTGASGANVLTF
TRBV19	CASSPEAINTIYF
TRBV5-4	CASSSPGPTYEQYF
TRBV10-1	CASSEPGGVAFF
TRBV10-3	CAISGTGDGQPQHF
TRBV10-3	CAISPGASGSDEQFF
TRBV19	CAKGNTGELFF
TRBV5-6	CASSLVAHSYNEQFF
TRBV28	CASSTQGPSYEQYF
TRBV18	CASSPTTGTVFGYGYTF
TRBV2	CASSPDRVGTDTQYF
TRBV5-1	CASSARPGGGTDTQYF
TRBV7-9	CASSLDRAPVTEAFF
TRBV5-1	CASSGGVGQYF
TRBV7-8	CASSFPSTGGLSISSGNTIYF
TRBV7-2	CASSLELGGRTYEQYF
TRBV19	CASSIVAGGNQPQHF
TRBV19	CASSKTTDRTNEQFF
TRBV12-5	CASGLVRSGGPGNEQFF
TRBV27	CASRTRDFYNEQFF
TRBV7-3	CASSPATGENIQYF
TRBV6-6	CASSPGRAYEQYF
TRBV19	CASSHRQGEGEQYF
TRBV6-5	CASSTGGFGHEQFF
TRBV5-1	CASSLGVWYEQFF
TRBV2	CASSERGGRNTGELFF
TRBV9	CASSAPTSGQYF
TRBV28	CASRPTGPSGNTIYF
TRBV6-1	CASRGGVPNQPQHF
TRBV28	CASSKLQGKGYTF
TRBV27	CASSSSGQDGDGYTF
TRBV27	CASSLVGELAGVGTQYF
TRBV7-8	CASSVGGGPQHF
TRBV10-3	CAISEGGTATNEKLFF
TRBV18	CASSVQSPSYEQYF
TRBV27	CASSLDVDQPQHF
TRBV5-1	CASGRATRTDTQYF
TRBV5-1	CASSYLAGGNTGELFF
TRBV19	CASSIPGGSYEQYF